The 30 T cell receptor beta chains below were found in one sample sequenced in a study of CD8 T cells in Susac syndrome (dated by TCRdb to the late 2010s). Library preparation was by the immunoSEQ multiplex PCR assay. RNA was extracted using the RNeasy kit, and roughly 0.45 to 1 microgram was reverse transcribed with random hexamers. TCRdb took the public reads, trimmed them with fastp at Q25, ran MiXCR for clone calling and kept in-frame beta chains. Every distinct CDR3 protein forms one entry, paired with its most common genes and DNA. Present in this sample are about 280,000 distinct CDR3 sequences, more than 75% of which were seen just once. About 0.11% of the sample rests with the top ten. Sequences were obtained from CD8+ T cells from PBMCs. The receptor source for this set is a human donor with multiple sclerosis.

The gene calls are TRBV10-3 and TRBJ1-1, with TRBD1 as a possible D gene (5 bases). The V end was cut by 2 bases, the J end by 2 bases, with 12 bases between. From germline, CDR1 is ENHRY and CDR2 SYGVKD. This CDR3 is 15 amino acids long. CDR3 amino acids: CAISEPAGGNTEAFF. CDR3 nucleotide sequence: TGTGCCATCAGTGAGCCGGCCGGGGGAAACACTGAAGCTTTCTTT.

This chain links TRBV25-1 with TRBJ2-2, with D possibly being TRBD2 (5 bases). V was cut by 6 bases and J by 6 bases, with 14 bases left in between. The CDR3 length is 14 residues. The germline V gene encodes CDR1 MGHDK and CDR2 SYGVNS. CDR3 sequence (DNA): TGTGCCAGCAGCCCAACGTGGGGAGCCGGGGAGCTGTTTTTT. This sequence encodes CASSPTWGAGELFF.

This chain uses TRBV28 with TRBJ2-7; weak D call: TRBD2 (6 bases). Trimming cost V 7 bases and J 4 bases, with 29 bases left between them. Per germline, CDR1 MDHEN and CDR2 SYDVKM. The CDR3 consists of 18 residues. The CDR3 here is CASISGPTILPDRYEQYF. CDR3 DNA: TGTGCCAGCATAAGCGGGCCGACGATCCTACCTGATAGGTACGAGCAGTACTTC.

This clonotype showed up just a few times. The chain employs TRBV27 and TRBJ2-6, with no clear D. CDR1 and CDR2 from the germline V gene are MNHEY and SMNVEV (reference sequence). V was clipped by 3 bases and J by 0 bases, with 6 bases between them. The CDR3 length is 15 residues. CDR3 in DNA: TGTGCCAGCAGTTTGCGGCCCTCTGGGGCCAACGTCCTGACTTTC. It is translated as CASSLRPSGANVLTF.

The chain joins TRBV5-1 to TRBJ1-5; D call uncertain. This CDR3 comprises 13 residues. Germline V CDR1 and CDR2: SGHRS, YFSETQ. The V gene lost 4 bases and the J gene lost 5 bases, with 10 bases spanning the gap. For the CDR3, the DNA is TGCGCCAGCAGCCCCTTTCCGGATCAGCCCCAGCATTTT. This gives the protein CASSPFPDQPQHF.

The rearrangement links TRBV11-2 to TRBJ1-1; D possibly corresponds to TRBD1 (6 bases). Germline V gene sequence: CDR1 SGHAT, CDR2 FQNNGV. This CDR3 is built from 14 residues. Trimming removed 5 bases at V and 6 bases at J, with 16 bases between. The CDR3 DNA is TGTGCCAGCAGCCAAAAGGACAGTAGGGCTGAAGCTTTCTTT. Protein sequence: CASSQKDSRAEAFF.

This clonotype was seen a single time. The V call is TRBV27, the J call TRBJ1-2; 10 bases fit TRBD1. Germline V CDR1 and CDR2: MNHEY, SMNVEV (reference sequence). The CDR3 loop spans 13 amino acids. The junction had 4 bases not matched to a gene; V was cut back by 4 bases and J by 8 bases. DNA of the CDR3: TGTGCCAGCAGTTCCGGGACAGGGGTCGGCTACACCTTC. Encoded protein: CASSSGTGVGYTF.

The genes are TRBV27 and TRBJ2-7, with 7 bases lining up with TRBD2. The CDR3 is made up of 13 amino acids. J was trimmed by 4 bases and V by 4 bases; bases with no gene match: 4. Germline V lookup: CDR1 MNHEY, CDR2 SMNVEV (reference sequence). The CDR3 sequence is CASSYTSAYEQYF. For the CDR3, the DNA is TGTGCCAGCAGTTACACTAGCGCGTACGAGCAGTACTTC.

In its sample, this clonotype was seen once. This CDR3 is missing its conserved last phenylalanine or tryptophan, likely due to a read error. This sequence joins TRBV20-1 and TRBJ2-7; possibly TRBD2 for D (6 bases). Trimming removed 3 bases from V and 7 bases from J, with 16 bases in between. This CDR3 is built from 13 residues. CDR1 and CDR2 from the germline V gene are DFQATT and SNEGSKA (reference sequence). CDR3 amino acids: CSASPQGGEEQYL. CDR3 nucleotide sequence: TGCAGTGCTAGCCCGCAGGGAGGCGAGGAGCAGTACCTC.

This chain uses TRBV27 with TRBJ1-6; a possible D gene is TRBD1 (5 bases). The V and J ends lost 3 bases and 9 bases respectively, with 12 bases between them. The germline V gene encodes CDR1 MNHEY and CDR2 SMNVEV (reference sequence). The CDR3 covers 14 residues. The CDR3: CASSLPGKSSPLHF. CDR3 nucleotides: TGTGCCAGCAGTTTGCCAGGGAAGTCTTCACCCCTCCACTTT.

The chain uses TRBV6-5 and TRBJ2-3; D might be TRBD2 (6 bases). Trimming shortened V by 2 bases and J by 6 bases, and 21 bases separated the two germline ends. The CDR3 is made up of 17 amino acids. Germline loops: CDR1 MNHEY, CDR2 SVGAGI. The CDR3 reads CASSYLRDWGLGDTQYF. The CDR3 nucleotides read TGTGCCAGCAGTTACCTGAGGGACTGGGGCTTGGGCGATACGCAGTATTTT.

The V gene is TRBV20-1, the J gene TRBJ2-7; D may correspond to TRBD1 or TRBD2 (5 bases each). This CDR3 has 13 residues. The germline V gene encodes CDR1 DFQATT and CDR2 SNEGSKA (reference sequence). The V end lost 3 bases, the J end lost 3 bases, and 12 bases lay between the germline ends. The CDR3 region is CSASWGSIYEQYF. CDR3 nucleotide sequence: TGCAGTGCTAGCTGGGGGTCTATCTACGAGCAGTACTTC.

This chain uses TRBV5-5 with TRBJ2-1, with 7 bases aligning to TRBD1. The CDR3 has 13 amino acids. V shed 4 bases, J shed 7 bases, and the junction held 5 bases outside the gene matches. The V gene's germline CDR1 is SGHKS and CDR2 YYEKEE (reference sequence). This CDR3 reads CASSPGQRNEQFF. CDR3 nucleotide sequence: TGTGCCAGCAGCCCGGGACAGCGAAATGAGCAGTTCTTC.

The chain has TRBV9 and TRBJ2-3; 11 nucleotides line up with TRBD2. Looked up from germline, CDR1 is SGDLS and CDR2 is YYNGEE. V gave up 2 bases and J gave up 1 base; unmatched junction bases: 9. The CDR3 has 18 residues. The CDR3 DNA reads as TGTGCCAGCAGCGTCACACCAGTTAGCGGGAGGGGCACAGATACGCAGTATTTT. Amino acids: CASSVTPVSGRGTDTQYF.

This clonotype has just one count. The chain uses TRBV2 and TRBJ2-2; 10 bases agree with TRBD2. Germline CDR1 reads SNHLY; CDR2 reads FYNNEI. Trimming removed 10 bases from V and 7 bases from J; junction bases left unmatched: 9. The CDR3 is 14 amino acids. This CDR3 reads CATTLGTSVGELFF. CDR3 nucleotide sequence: TGTGCCACCACCCTTGGGACTAGCGTCGGGGAGCTGTTTTTT.

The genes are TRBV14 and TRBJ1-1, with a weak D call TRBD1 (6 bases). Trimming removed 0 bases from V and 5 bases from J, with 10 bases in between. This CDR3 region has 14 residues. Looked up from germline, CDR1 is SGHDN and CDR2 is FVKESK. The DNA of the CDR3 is TGTGCCAGCAGCCAAGATAGGGGACAAACTGAAGCTTTCTTT. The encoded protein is CASSQDRGQTEAFF.

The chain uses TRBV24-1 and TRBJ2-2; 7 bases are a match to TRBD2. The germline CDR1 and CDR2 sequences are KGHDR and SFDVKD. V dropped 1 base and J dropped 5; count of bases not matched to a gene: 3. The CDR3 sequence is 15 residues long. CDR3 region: CATSDFRSGTGELFF. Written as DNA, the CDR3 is TGTGCCACCAGTGATTTCCGTAGCGGGACCGGGGAGCTGTTTTTT.

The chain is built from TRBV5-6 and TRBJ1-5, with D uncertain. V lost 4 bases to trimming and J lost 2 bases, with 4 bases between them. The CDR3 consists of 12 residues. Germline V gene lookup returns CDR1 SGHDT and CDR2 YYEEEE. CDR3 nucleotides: TGTGCCAGCAGCCGGGGCAATCAGCCCCAGCATTTT. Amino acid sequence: CASSRGNQPQHF.

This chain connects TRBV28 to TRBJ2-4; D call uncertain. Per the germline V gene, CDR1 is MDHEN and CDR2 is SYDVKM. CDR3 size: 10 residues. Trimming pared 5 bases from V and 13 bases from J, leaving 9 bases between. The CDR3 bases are TGTGCCAGCAGTCGAGCCCGCCAGTACTTC. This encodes CASSRARQYF.

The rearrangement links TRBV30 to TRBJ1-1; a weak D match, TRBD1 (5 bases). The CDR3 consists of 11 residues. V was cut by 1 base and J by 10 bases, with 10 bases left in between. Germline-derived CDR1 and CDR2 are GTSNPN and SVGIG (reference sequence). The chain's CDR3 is CAWSGGVGAFF. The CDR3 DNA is TGTGCCTGGAGTGGAGGGGTGGGAGCTTTCTTT. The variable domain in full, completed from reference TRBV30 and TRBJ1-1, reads SQTIHQWPATLVQPVGSPLSLECTVEGTSNPNLYWYRQAAGRGLQLLFYSVGIGQISSEVPQNLSASRPQDRQFILSSKKLLLSDSGFYLCAWSGGVGAFFGQGTRLTVV.

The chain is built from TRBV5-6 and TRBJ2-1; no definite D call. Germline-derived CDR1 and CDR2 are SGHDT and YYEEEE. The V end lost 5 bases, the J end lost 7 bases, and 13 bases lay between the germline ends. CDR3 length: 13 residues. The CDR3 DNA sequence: TGTGCCAGCAGGTGGGCCCCCCAGAATGAGCAGTTCTTC. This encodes CASRWAPQNEQFF.

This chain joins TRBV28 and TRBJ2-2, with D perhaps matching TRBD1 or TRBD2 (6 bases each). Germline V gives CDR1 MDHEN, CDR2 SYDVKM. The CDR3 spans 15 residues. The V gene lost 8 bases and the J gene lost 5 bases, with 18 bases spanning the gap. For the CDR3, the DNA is TGTGCCAGCTCCATTGGGGGGCGTGTAACCGGGGAGCTGTTTTTT. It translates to CASSIGGRVTGELFF.

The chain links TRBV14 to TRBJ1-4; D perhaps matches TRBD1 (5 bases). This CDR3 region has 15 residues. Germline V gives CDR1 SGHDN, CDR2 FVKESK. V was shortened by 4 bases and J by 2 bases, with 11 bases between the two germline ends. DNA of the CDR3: TGTGCCAGCAGCCCTCGGTGGGGGACTAATGAAAAACTGTTTTTT. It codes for CASSPRWGTNEKLFF.

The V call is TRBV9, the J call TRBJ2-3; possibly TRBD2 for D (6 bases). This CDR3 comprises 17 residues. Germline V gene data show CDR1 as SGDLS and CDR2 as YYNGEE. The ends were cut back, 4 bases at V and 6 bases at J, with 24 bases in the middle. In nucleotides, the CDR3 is TGTGCCAGCAGCTTCCCACCCTGGGGGGAGAGTGTGGATACGCAGTATTTT. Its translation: CASSFPPWGESVDTQYF.

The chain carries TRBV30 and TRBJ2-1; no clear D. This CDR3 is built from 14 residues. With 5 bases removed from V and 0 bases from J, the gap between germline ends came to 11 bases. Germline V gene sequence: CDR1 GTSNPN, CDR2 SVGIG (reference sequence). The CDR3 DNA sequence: TGTGCCTGGGCTACCTTCAGCTCCTACAATGAGCAGTTCTTC. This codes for CAWATFSSYNEQFF.

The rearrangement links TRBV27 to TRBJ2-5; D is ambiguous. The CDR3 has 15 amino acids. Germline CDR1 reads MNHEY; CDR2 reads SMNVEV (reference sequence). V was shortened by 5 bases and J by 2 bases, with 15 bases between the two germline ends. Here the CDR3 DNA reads TGTGCCAGCAGTCCCGAGTTAGGGAATCAAGAGACCCAGTACTTC. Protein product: CASSPELGNQETQYF.

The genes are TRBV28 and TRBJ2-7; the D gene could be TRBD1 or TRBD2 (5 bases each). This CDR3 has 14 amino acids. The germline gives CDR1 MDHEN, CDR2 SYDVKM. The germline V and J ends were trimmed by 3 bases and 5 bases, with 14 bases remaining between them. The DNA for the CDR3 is TGTGCCAGCAGTTTTCAGGGAGAGGGCCACGAGCAGTACTTC. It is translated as CASSFQGEGHEQYF. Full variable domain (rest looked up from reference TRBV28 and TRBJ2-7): DVKVTQSSRYLVKRTGEKVFLECVQDMDHENMFWYRQDPGLGLRLIYFSYDVKMKEKGDIPEGYSVSREKKERFSLILESASTNQTSMYLCASSFQGEGHEQYFGPGTRLTVT.

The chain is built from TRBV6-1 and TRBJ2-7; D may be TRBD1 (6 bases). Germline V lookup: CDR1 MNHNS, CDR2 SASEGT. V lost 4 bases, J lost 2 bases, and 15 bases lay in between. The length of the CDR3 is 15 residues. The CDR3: CASSGGQGPPYEQYF. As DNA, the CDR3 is TGTGCCAGCAGTGGGGGGCAGGGACCCCCCTACGAGCAGTACTTC.

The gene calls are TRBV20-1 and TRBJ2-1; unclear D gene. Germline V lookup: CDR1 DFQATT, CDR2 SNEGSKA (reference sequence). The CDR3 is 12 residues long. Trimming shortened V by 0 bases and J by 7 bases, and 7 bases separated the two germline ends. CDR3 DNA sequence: TGCAGTGCTAGAGAGTACGGGAATGAGCAGTTCTTC. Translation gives CSAREYGNEQFF.

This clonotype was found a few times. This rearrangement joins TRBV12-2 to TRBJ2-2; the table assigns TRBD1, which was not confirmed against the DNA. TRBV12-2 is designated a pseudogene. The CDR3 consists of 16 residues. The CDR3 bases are TGTGCAAGTCGTAAGGACGAGGGGGGTGGCACCGGGGAGCTGTTTTTT. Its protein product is CASRKDEGGGTGELFF.